Listed here are 15 T cell receptor beta chains from one sample, sequenced in a study of T cells in Graves' hyperthyroidism and ophthalmopathy. Amplification targeted TCR beta CDR3 regions from RNA transcripts. An initial round of RT-PCR targeting the TCR CDR3 relied on the HTBI primer set. MiXCR, applied by TCRdb to the multiplex PCR reads, yields one record per CDR3 protein. The repertoire has 480,000 or so distinct CDR3 sequences, approximately 49% of them found once; the top ten carry about 43%. Material for sequencing was peripheral blood or thyroid tissue (not recorded which). These receptors originate from an adult woman with Graves' disease, either hyperthyroidism or ophthalmopathy (not recorded which).

About this clonotype: A read error may produce the germline difference seen at one junction end. The chain carries TRBV13 and TRBJ2-2; D is undetermined. This CDR3 is 13 amino acids long. Germline-derived CDR1 and CDR2 are PRHDT and FYEKMQ (reference sequence). Written as DNA, the CDR3 is TGTGCCAGCAGCGTAGGTCTAGACGGGGAGCTGTTTTTT. It encodes CASSVGLDGELFF. The full variable domain, in which reference TRBV13 and TRBJ2-2 provide the parts outside the CDR3, is AAGVIQSPRHLIKEKRETATLKCYPIPRHDTVYWYQQGPGQDPQFLISFYEKMQSDKGSIPDRFSAQQFSDYHSELNMSSLELGDSALYFCASSVGLDGELFFGEGSRLTVL.

J is TRBJ2-6 and V is TRBV2; the match to TRBD1 covers 7 bases. The germline gives CDR1 SNHLY, CDR2 FYNNEI. The CDR3 extends over 24 amino acids. V was clipped by 10 bases and J by 4 bases; unmatched bases: 37. CDR3 coding DNA: TGTGCCACCCAGAAAGGGTCCCCCGTCCACGAGCAACCGACAGGGAATCTCGGGGCCAACGTCCTGACTTTC. Translating it yields CATQKGSPVHEQPTGNLGANVLTF.

Ten or more counts support this clonotype. This sequence joins TRBV11-1 and TRBJ2-7, with D maybe TRBD2 (5 bases). Trimming stripped 5 bases from V and 6 bases from J, with 14 bases between. The CDR3 is 13 amino acids. Germline V gene lookup returns CDR1 SGHAT and CDR2 FQDESV (reference sequence). The CDR3: CASSHGERPEQYF. Here the CDR3 DNA reads TGTGCCAGCAGCCATGGGGAGCGTCCCGAGCAGTACTTC.

There are many counts of this clonotype. The chain is built from TRBV20-1 and TRBJ1-6; 9 bases are a match to TRBD1. V was clipped by 6 bases and J by 6 bases; unmatched bases: 3. Germline lookup yields CDR1 DFQATT and CDR2 SNEGSKA (reference sequence). The CDR3 loop spans 13 amino acids. This CDR3 is CSAYRGLNSPLHF. The CDR3 DNA reads as TGCAGTGCCTACAGGGGGCTTAATTCACCCCTCCACTTT.

The chain has TRBV10-3 and TRBJ2-5, with D perhaps TRBD2 (5 bases). The length of the CDR3 is 15 residues. Germline CDR1 ENHRY, CDR2 SYGVKD. The ends were cut back, 0 bases at V and 5 bases at J, with 13 bases in the middle. The CDR3 sequence is CAISESPAGGETQYF. The CDR3 DNA reads as TGTGCCATCAGTGAGTCCCCAGCCGGCGGGGAGACCCAGTACTTC.

At least ten counts were recorded for this clonotype. The chain couples TRBV19 to TRBJ2-7, with 10 bases identical to TRBD1. V shed 1 base, J shed 2 bases, and the junction held 2 bases outside the gene matches. There are 15 residues in the CDR3. Germline-derived CDR1 and CDR2 are LNHDA and SQIVND (reference sequence). In DNA form, the CDR3 reads TGTGCCAGTAGTATAGGGGGACAGGGGACCTACGAGCAGTACTTC. It encodes CASSIGGQGTYEQYF.

V and J are TRBV29-1 and TRBJ1-1; D not resolved. This CDR3 spans 16 amino acids. The V end was cut by 0 bases, the J end by 0 bases, with 14 bases between. Germline values: CDR1 SQVTM, CDR2 ANQGSEA. The chain's CDR3 is CSVEDRGGRMNTEAFF. In DNA form, the CDR3 reads TGCAGCGTTGAAGATCGGGGAGGCAGAATGAACACTGAAGCTTTCTTT. Full variable domain (outside the CDR3, taken from reference TRBV29-1 and TRBJ1-1): SAVISQKPSRDICQRGTSLTIQCQVDSQVTMMFWYRQQPGQSLTLIATANQGSEATYESGFVIDKFPISRPNLTFSTLTVSNMSPEDSSIYLCSVEDRGGRMNTEAFFGQGTRLTVV.

There are a few counts of this clonotype. A single base separates this from a much larger clone, so it may be a read error. CDR3: CAWSAWDRETEASF. The CDR3 DNA reads as TGTGCCTGGTCCGCTTGGGACAGGGAGACTGAAGCTTCCTTT. The J gene is TRBJ1-1, the V gene TRBV30; 9 nucleotides line up with TRBD1. Germline loops: CDR1 GTSNPN, CDR2 SVGIG (reference sequence). The CDR3 runs to 14 residues.

This chain connects TRBV29-1 to TRBJ1-2; D not certain. V dropped 5 bases and J dropped 0 bases, with 4 bases sitting between them. CDR3 size: 11 residues. Germline V CDR1 and CDR2: SQVTM, ANQGSEA. CDR3 amino acids: CSVNSNYGYTF. The CDR3 DNA sequence: TGCAGCGTTAATTCTAACTATGGCTACACCTTC.

The gene calls are TRBV29-1 and TRBJ2-7, with D possibly TRBD1 on 5 matching bases. CDR3 length equals 13 residues. Germline loops: CDR1 SQVTM, CDR2 ANQGSEA. V dropped 5 bases and J dropped 0 bases, with 11 bases sitting between them. This CDR3 is CSVQGVGSYEQYF. Here the CDR3 DNA reads TGCAGCGTTCAGGGTGTGGGCTCCTACGAGCAGTACTTC.

In its sample, this clonotype was seen a few times. This chain links TRBV7-9 with TRBJ1-1; D not certain. Per the germline V gene, CDR1 is SEHNR and CDR2 is FQNEAQ (reference sequence). CDR3 length: 13 amino acids. Trimming cost V 6 bases and J 6 bases, with 14 bases left between them. The CDR3 coding sequence is TGTGCCAGCAGACCGGGATTTGGTGCTGAAGCTTTCTTT. This sequence encodes CASRPGFGAEAFF.

This clonotype was detected ten times or more. The genes are TRBV7-8 and TRBJ1-4, with a possible D match to TRBD1 (5 bases). Trimming took off 2 bases at V and 4 bases at J, with 11 bases between the two ends. CDR3 length equals 15 residues. The germline V gene has CDR1 SGHVS and CDR2 FQNEAQ. CDR3 in DNA: TGTGCCAGCAGCTTAAACCAGGGTTTTAATGAAAAACTGTTTTTT. Protein sequence: CASSLNQGFNEKLFF.

The V and J genes are TRBV20-1 and TRBJ2-5; a weak D match, TRBD2 (6 bases). The CDR3 runs 13 residues. CDR1 and CDR2 from the germline V gene are DFQATT and SNEGSKA (reference sequence). V was shortened by 1 base and J by 9 bases, with 15 bases between the two germline ends. In nucleotides, the CDR3 is TGCAGTGCTAGAGCCGGGGGAGGTCAGCCCCAGTACTTC. It translates to CSARAGGGQPQYF.

The table lists this clonotype with many counts. The chain links TRBV29-1 to TRBJ2-7, with D perhaps matching TRBD2 (5 bases). This CDR3 contains 12 residues. With 4 bases removed from V and 6 bases from J, the gap between germline ends came to 13 bases. In germline, CDR1 is SQVTM, CDR2 ANQGSEA. CDR3 loop: CSVVRARGEQYF. The CDR3 region has the DNA TGCAGCGTTGTACGAGCTCGGGGCGAGCAGTACTTC.

This clonotype has a handful of counts. Possible read error: a much larger clone is one base away. For the CDR3, the DNA is TGTGCCAGCAGCTTACTCCTAAACACCGGGGAGCTGTTTTTT. Protein: CASSLLLNTGELFF. The rearrangement joins TRBV7-2 to TRBJ2-2, with D unclear. CDR1 is SGHTA and CDR2 is FQGNSA in the germline V gene. The CDR3 consists of 14 residues. The ends were cut back, 2 bases at V and 2 bases at J, with 6 bases in the middle.